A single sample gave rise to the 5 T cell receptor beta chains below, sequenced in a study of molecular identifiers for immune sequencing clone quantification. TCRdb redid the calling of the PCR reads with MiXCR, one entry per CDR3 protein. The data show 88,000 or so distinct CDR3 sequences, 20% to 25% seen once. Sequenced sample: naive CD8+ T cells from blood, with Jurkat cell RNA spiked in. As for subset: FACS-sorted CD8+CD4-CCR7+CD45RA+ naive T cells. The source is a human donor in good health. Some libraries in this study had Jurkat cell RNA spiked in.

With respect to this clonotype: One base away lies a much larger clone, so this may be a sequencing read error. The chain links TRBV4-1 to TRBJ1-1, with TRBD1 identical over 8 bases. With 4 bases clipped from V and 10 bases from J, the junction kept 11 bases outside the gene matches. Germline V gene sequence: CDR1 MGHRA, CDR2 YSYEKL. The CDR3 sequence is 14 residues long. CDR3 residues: CASSRDMTGEGAFF. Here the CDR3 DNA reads TGCGCCAGCAGCCGAGATATGACAGGGGAGGGAGCTTTCTTT.

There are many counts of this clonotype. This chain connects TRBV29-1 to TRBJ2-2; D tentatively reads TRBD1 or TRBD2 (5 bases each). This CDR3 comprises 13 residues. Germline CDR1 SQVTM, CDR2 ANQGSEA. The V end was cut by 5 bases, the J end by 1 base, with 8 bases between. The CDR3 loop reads CSVRDGNTGELFF. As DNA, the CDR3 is TGCAGCGTTAGGGACGGGAACACCGGGGAGCTGTTTTTT.

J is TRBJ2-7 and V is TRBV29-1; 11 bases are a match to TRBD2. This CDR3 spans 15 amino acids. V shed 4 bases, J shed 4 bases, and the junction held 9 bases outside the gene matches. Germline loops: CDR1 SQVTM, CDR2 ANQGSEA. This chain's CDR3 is CSVGTTSGREYEQYF. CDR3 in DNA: TGCAGCGTTGGAACCACTAGCGGGAGAGAATACGAGCAGTACTTC.

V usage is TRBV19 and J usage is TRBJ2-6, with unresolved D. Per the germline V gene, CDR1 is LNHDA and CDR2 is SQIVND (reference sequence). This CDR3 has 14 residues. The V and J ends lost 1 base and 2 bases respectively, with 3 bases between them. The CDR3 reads CASSIGAGANVLTF. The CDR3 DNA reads TGTGCCAGTAGTATAGGGGCTGGGGCCAACGTCCTGACTTTC.

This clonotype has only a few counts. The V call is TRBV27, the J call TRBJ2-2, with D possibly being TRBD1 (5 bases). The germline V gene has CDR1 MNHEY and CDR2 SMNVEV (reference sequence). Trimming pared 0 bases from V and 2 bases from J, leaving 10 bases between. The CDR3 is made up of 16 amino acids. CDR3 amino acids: CASSLSPQGNTGELFF. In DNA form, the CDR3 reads TGTGCCAGCAGTTTATCTCCCCAGGGTAACACCGGGGAGCTGTTTTTT.